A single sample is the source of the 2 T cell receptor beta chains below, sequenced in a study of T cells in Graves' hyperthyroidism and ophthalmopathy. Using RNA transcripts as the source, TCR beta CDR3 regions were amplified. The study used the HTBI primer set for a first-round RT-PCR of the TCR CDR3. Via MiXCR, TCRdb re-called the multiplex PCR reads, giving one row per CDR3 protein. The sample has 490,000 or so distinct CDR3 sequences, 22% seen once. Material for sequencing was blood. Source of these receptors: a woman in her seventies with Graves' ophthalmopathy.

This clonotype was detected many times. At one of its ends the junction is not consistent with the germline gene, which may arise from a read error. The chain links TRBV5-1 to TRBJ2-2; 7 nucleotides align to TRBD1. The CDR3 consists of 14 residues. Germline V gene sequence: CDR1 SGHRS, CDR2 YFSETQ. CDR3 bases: TGTGCCAGCAGCTTAGGGGGCGACACCGGGGAGCTGTTTTTT. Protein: CASSLGGDTGELFF.

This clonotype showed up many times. The CDR3 sequence: CASSLVGAKNIQYF. The CDR3 DNA sequence: TGTGCCAGCAGTTTAGTCGGCGCCAAAAACATTCAGTACTTC. V usage is TRBV28 and J usage is TRBJ2-4; no reliable D call. Per the germline V gene, CDR1 is MDHEN and CDR2 is SYDVKM. The CDR3 is 14 residues long. Between the trimmed V and J ends, which lost 2 bases and 1 base, there was a span of 6 bases.